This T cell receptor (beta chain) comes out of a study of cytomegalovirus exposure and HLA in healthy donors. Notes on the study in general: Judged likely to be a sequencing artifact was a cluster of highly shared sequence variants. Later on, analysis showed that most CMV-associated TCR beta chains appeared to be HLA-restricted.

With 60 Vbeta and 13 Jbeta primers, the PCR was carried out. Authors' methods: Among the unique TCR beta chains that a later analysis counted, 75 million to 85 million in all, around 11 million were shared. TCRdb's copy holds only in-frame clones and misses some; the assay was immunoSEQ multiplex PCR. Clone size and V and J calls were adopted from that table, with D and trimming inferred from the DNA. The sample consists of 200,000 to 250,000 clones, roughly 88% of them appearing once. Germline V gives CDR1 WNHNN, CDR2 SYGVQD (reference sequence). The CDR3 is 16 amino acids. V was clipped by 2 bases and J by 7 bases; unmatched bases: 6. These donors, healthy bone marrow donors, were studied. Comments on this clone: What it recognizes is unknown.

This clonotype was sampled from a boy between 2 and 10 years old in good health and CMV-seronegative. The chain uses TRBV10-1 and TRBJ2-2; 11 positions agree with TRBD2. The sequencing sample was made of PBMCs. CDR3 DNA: TGCGCCAGCAGTGAGAGGGGACTAGCGGTGGACGGGGAGCTGTTTTTT. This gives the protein CASSERGLAVDGELFF.